This passage covers 5 T cell receptor beta chains from one sample sequenced in a study of spatial heterogeneity in lung cancer (dated by TCRdb to between 2018 and 2021). Libraries were built with 5' RACE. Sequencing used a NextSeq 500. TCRdb reran the public reads through fastp at Q25 and MiXCR, keeping productive beta chains. Each record represents a unique CDR3 protein, reported with the most common genes and DNA among its rows. The sample table holds more than 5,000 distinct CDR3 sequences, of which about 12% were seen once. Of the sample, about 15% is held by the ten largest clones. Taken with the paper, the label for time point translates to: sample taken at primary tumor resection. TCR sequencing used whole RNA extracted from tumor and nontumor lung tissue, or from cryopreserved PBMC samples, without cell sorting. The specimen was normal lung tissue next to the tumor, collected at surgery. The origin of the receptors is a male donor with early-stage non-small cell lung cancer.

By share of the sample, this clonotype is medium-sized (0.01 to 0.1%). This chain links TRBV28 with TRBJ1-5, with D unclear. Trimming shortened V by 2 bases and J by 3 bases, and 5 bases separated the two germline ends. Per the germline V gene, CDR1 is MDHEN and CDR2 is SYDVKM. This CDR3 region has 13 residues. Here the CDR3 reads CASSLPVNQPQHF. CDR3 nucleotides: TGTGCCAGCAGTTTACCAGTCAATCAGCCCCAGCATTTT.

This clonotype was seen once. The chain carries TRBV12-3 or TRBV12-4 and TRBJ1-5, with TRBD1 as a possible D gene (5 bases). The CDR3 has 15 residues. The ends were cut back, 5 bases at V and 9 bases at J, with 20 bases in the middle. The CDR3 sequence: CASSITQGGHRPQHF. The CDR3 DNA reads TGTGCCAGCAGTATTACCCAGGGAGGTCATCGGCCCCAGCATTTT.

This clonotype qualifies as medium-sized. The chain couples TRBV11-2 to TRBJ2-2; no clear D. The CDR3 runs to 15 residues. Per the germline V gene, CDR1 is SGHAT and CDR2 is FQNNGV. The V end was cut by 0 bases, the J end by 2 bases, with 7 bases between. This chain's CDR3 is CASSLEQLNTGELFF. The CDR3 DNA reads as TGTGCCAGCAGCTTAGAACAGCTAAACACCGGGGAGCTGTTTTTT.

The gene calls are TRBV7-2 and TRBJ2-1; 7 positions agree with TRBD2. There are 15 residues in the CDR3. V lost 5 bases, J lost 4 bases, and 8 bases stayed unmatched. In germline, CDR1 is SGHTA, CDR2 FQGNSA. The CDR3 DNA reads TGTGCCAGCAGCCCCCTCGCCGGGGGGTACAATGAGCAGTTCTTC. Encoded protein: CASSPLAGGYNEQFF.

By share, this clonotype ranks as medium-sized. This chain connects TRBV20-1 to TRBJ1-4; D ambiguous. The V end was cut by 3 bases, the J end by 7 bases, with 9 bases between. The CDR3 loop spans 12 amino acids. The germline V gene has CDR1 DFQATT and CDR2 SNEGSKA (reference sequence). The CDR3 is CSARKGFEKLFF. The CDR3 DNA reads as TGCAGTGCTAGGAAGGGTTTTGAAAAACTGTTTTTT.